The 17 T cell receptor beta chains presented below share a single source sample, sequenced in a study of blood T cell repertoires in COVID-19. Assay: immunoSEQ multiplex PCR; the TCRdb copy retains only in-frame clones and omits some. This sample yields about 120,000 clones, of which roughly 89% are seen a single time; more than 2% belongs to the top ten. Material for sequencing was peripheral blood. These receptors came from a woman aged 50 to 60 with acute or convalescent COVID-19.

This rearrangement joins TRBV18 to TRBJ2-7; 11 nucleotides align to TRBD2. Per the germline V gene, CDR1 is KGHSH and CDR2 is LQKENI. The V and J ends lost 3 bases and 0 bases, in that order; junction bases with no gene match: 4. CDR3 size: 16 residues. The CDR3 sequence: CASSPGLAGVSYEQYF. Written as DNA, the CDR3 is TGTGCCAGCTCACCCGGACTAGCGGGTGTCTCCTACGAGCAGTACTTC.

This chain uses TRBV25-1 with TRBJ2-2; 7 bases agree with TRBD2. The V gene's germline CDR1 is MGHDK and CDR2 SYGVNS. There are 13 residues in the CDR3. V shed 3 bases, J shed 6 bases, and the junction held 1 base outside the gene matches. CDR3 bases: TGTGCCAGCAGTGAGGGACTATCCGGGGAGCTGTTTTTT. This encodes CASSEGLSGELFF.

This chain connects TRBV30 to TRBJ2-7; D call uncertain. Germline CDR1 GTSNPN, CDR2 SVGIG (reference sequence). Trimming left V 3 bases short and J 7 bases short, with 13 bases between. CDR3 size: 12 residues. CDR3 loop: CAWRAPRLEQYF. The CDR3 DNA follows: TGTGCCTGGAGAGCCCCGCGTTTGGAGCAGTACTTC.

The CDR3 DNA reads as TGTGCCAGCAGCGCGACAGGGTCCAGGGTTGAAGCTTTCTTT. This sequence encodes CASSATGSRVEAFF. The genes are TRBV9 and TRBJ1-1; 7 bases are shared with TRBD1. Trimming at V came to 3 bases and at J to 7 bases, leaving 9 bases not matched to a gene. Germline values: CDR1 SGDLS, CDR2 YYNGEE. The CDR3 has 14 amino acids.

This clone has a single count. CDR3 in DNA: TGTGCCAGTAGTATATCGGGACAGGGACCAGATACGCAGTATTTT. Translated: CASSISGQGPDTQYF. The chain combines TRBV19 with TRBJ2-3, with 9 bases that match TRBD1. V shed 2 bases and J 4 bases; nucleotides not matched to a gene: 4. CDR3 length: 15 amino acids. CDR1 is LNHDA and CDR2 is SQIVND in the germline V gene (reference sequence).

The chain couples TRBV19 to TRBJ1-4, with TRBD1 identical over 8 bases. V shed 5 bases, J shed 4 bases, and the junction held 3 bases outside the gene matches. This CDR3 comprises 14 residues. Per germline, CDR1 LNHDA and CDR2 SQIVND (reference sequence). The CDR3 coding sequence is TGTGCCAGTAGTGTGACAGGGGTTAATGAAAAACTGTTTTTT. This encodes CASSVTGVNEKLFF.

J is TRBJ1-1 and V is TRBV11-3; TRBD1 agrees at 10 bases. The V and J ends lost 3 bases and 4 bases, in that order; junction bases with no gene match: 2. Germline V gene data show CDR1 as SGHNT and CDR2 as YENEEA. This CDR3 spans 14 amino acids. The CDR3 sequence is CASSLGQGSTEAFF. In nucleotides, the CDR3 is TGTGCCAGCAGCTTGGGACAGGGGAGCACTGAAGCTTTCTTT.

The chain recombines TRBV5-1 with TRBJ2-5, with D perhaps matching TRBD1 (5 bases). Germline V gene lookup returns CDR1 SGHRS and CDR2 YFSETQ. CDR3 length equals 14 residues. V was pared by 4 bases and J by 2 bases, with 12 bases between. The CDR3 region has the DNA TGCGCCAGCAGCCCGACAGTAATGCAAGAGACCCAGTACTTC. Its translation: CASSPTVMQETQYF.

This clone was picked up one time. V is TRBV19 and J is TRBJ2-1; 11 nucleotides match TRBD2. Looked up from germline, CDR1 is LNHDA and CDR2 is SQIVND (reference sequence). The trim removed 6 bases at V and 7 bases at J, leaving 8 bases unmatched. This CDR3 comprises 15 residues. The CDR3 bases are TGTGCCAGTAGCCTACTAGCGGGAGTAGGAAATGAGCAGTTCTTC. Its protein product is CASSLLAGVGNEQFF.

This rearrangement joins TRBV6-5 to TRBJ2-1, with 7 bases matching TRBD2. The V and J ends lost 0 bases and 0 bases, in that order; junction bases with no gene match: 2. CDR1 is MNHEY, CDR2 SVGAGI, per germline. The CDR3 is 16 amino acids. The CDR3 protein is CASSYSGGSSYNEQFF. As DNA, the CDR3 is TGTGCCAGCAGTTACTCTGGCGGGAGCTCCTACAATGAGCAGTTCTTC.

This chain uses TRBV2 with TRBJ1-6; perhaps TRBD1 as D (5 bases). From germline, CDR1 is SNHLY and CDR2 FYNNEI. V was cut by 6 bases and J by 6 bases, with 15 bases left in between. The CDR3 runs 15 residues. The CDR3 spells CASRASGISNSPLHF. The CDR3 nucleotides read TGTGCCAGCAGAGCTTCAGGGATCTCTAATTCACCCCTCCACTTT.

The chain employs TRBV7-2 and TRBJ2-5, with 7 bases matching TRBD2. The CDR3 runs to 16 residues. V was pared by 3 bases and J by 2 bases, with 9 bases of the junction left unmatched. CDR1 SGHTA and CDR2 FQGNSA come from the germline V gene. The CDR3 here is CASSLGGGSRQETQYF. The CDR3, as DNA: TGTGCCAGCAGCTTGGGGGGGGGAAGTCGTCAAGAGACCCAGTACTTC.

V usage is TRBV10-1 and J usage is TRBJ2-7; D is possibly TRBD1 (6 bases). The germline gives CDR1 WNHNN, CDR2 SYGVQD (reference sequence). The CDR3 length is 11 residues. V was cut by 11 bases and J by 4 bases, with 12 bases left in between. CDR3 DNA: TGCGCCGGACCGCAGGGGTACGAGCAGTACTTC. Translation gives CAGPQGYEQYF.

The chain links TRBV6-5 to TRBJ2-1, with 9 nucleotides matching TRBD1. The CDR3 length is 15 residues. Germline CDR1 reads MNHEY; CDR2 reads SVGAGI. V gave up 2 bases and J gave up 8 bases; unmatched junction bases: 7. The CDR3 nucleotides read TGTGCCAGCAGTTACGCTGACAGGGGGAAGGATGAGCAGTTCTTC. This gives the protein CASSYADRGKDEQFF.

The gene calls are TRBV3-1 (or the pseudogene TRBV3-2) and TRBJ2-7, with D tentatively TRBD2 (6 bases). The CDR3 totals 15 residues. Deletions cut 0 bases from V and 2 bases from J, with 11 bases between. Germline assignment: CDR1 LGHDT and CDR2 YNNKEL (reference sequence). The CDR3 bases are TGTGCCAGCAGCCAAGATTCCCGGACTACCTACGAGCAGTACTTC. It translates to CASSQDSRTTYEQYF.

V gene TRBV2 combines with J gene TRBJ1-1; 8 bases align to TRBD1. The J segment lost 7 bases and the V segment lost 4 bases, leaving 2 bases of the junction unmatched. Germline V lookup: CDR1 SNHLY, CDR2 FYNNEI. The CDR3 sequence is 12 residues long. This chain's CDR3 is CASSGTGIEAFF. CDR3 DNA sequence: TGTGCCAGCAGTGGGACAGGGATTGAAGCTTTCTTT.

The chain combines TRBV30 with TRBJ1-2; D might be TRBD1 (5 bases). The CDR3 covers 11 residues. Trimming stripped 5 bases from V and 7 bases from J, with 11 bases between. CDR1 and CDR2 from the germline V gene are GTSNPN and SVGIG (reference sequence). The CDR3 reads CAWVDSAGYTF. In nucleotides, the CDR3 is TGTGCCTGGGTAGACAGTGCTGGCTACACCTTC.